This T cell receptor beta chain was retrieved from a study of blood T cell repertoires in COVID-19. Study in general: Some COVID-19 samples were acute and others convalescent; all came from the United States, Italy and Spain. Nucleic acid was either cDNA or gDNA, and it came from T cells, B-cell-depleted T cells, or PBMCs.

Under the authors' procedure: Cell counts per sample came from amplifying reference gene primers. This table comes from immunoSEQ multiplex PCR, and its TCRdb copy is limited to in-frame clones, with some not included. D and trimming were read from the DNA, whereas the V and J calls and clone size are those reported in that table. The table shows about 50,000 clones, with 86% occurring only once. This clone was detected once. The receptor comes from a woman aged 55-69 years with acute or convalescent COVID-19. Material: peripheral blood.

The CDR3 DNA reads as TGTGCCAGTAGTCTCGGGGGTCGGGAGTTGGTTGAGCAGTTCTTC. This translates into CASSLGGRELVEQFF. The V call is TRBV19, the J call TRBJ2-1, with a tentative D call TRBD2 (6 bases). The ends were cut back, 5 bases at V and 9 bases at J, with 20 bases in the middle. Germline V gene sequence: CDR1 LNHDA, CDR2 SQIVND (reference sequence). This CDR3 has 15 amino acids.